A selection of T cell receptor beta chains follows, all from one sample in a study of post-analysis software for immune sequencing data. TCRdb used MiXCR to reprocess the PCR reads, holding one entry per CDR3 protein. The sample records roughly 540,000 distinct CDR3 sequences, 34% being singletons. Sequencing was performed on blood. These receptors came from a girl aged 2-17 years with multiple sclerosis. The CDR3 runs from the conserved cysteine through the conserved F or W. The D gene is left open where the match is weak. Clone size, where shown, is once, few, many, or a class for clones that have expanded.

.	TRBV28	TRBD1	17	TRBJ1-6	TGTGCCAGCAGTTTATATCCCCCAGGACAGGGGAATTCACCCCTCCACTTT	CASSLYPPGQGNSPLHF
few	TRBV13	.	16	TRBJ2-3	TGTGCCAGCAGCTCGGGGAGCGGATCTAGCACAGATACGCAGTATTTT	CASSSGSGSSTDTQYF
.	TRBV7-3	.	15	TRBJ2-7	TGTGCCAGCAGCTTAAGGGGGGGGCCTGCTTACGAGCAGTACTTC	CASSLRGGPAYEQYF
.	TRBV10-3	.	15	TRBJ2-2	TGTGCCTCCATCGGGACACCCTACCCCACCGGGGAGCTGTTTTTT	CASIGTPYPTGELFF
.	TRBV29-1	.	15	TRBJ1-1	TGCAGCGTCATCCAAAGGCGGCAGAGCAACACTGAAGCTTTCTTT	CSVIQRRQSNTEAFF
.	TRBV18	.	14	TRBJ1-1	TGTGCCAGCTCACAGGGATTTATGAACACTGAAGCTTTCTTT	CASSQGFMNTEAFF
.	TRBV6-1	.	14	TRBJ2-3	TGTGCCAGCCGGATTGAGCCCCGCACAGATACGCAGTATTTT	CASRIEPRTDTQYF
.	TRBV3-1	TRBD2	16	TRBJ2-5	TGTGCCAGCAGCCAACTAGCGGGGGCTTCCGGGGAGACCCAGTACTTC	CASSQLAGASGETQYF
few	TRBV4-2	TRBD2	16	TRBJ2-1	TGTGCCAGCAGCCCAGAAGGGACTAGCGGGGGAACTGAGCAGTTCTTC	CASSPEGTSGGTEQFF
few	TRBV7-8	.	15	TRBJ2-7	TGTGCCAGCAGCTTAGTCAGGGGAGTCTTCAGCGAGCAGTACTTC	CASSLVRGVFSEQYF
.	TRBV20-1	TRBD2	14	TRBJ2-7	TGCAGTGCTAGGGGGGTTAGCGGGGGCTACGAGCAGTACTTC	CSARGVSGGYEQYF
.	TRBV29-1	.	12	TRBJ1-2	TGCAGCGTTGATGGGGTGGACTATGGCTACACCTTC	CSVDGVDYGYTF
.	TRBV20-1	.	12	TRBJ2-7	TGCAGGGCTAGAGCACTGGACTACGAGCAGTACTTC	CRARALDYEQYF
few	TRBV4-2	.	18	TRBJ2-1	TGTGCCAGCAGCCAAGGGGTGGTAGTTGGCAGATCCTACAATGAGCAGTTCTTC	CASSQGVVVGRSYNEQFF
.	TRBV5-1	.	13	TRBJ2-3	TGCGCCAGCAGCTGCAGGAGCACAGATACGCAGTATTTT	CASSCRSTDTQYF
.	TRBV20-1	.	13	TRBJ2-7	TGCAGTGCTAGAGATCCCAGGGGATCGGAGCAGTACTTC	CSARDPRGSEQYF
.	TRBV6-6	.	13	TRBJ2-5	TGTGCCAGCAGCTACAGGGCCTGGGAGACCCAGTACTTC	CASSYRAWETQYF
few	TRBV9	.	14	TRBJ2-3	TGTGCCAGCAGCGTATTGAGCGACACAGATACGCAGTATTTT	CASSVLSDTDTQYF
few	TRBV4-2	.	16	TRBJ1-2	TGTGCCAGCAGCCAAGATCCCCCCAGGGGAGGCTATGGCTACACCTTC	CASSQDPPRGGYGYTF
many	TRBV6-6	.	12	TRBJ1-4	TGTGCCAGCAGTTACAGTGGTGAAAAACTGTTTTTT	CASSYSGEKLFF
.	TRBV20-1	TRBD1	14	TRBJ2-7	TGCAGTGCTACCGCGACAGGGGTGTGGAACGAGCAGTACTTC	CSATATGVWNEQYF
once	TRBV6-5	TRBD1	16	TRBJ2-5	TGTGCCAGCGGGGAGACAGGGGGAGCCAAATGGGAGACCCAGTACTTC	CASGETGGAKWETQYF
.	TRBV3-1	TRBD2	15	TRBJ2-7	TGTGCCAGCAGCCAAGATTTTCAGGCTAGCGGAACGCAGTACTTC	CASSQDFQASGTQYF
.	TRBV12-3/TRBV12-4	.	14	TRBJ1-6	TGTGCCAGCACCAGGCGGACGTCAAATTCACCCCTCCACTTT	CASTRRTSNSPLHF
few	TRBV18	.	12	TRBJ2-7	TGTGCCAGCTCACCCGATATGTCCGAGCAGTACTTC	CASSPDMSEQYF
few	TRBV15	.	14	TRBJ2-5	TGTGCCACCAGCAGAGACAGGGGACAAGAGACCCAGTACTTC	CATSRDRGQETQYF
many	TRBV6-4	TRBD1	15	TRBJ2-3	TGTGCCAGCAGTGGACAGGGGGGAAGCACAGATACGCAGTATTTT	CASSGQGGSTDTQYF
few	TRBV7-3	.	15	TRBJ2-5	TGTGCCAGCAGCTCTCCCAGGGGAGGGGGAGAGACCCAGTACTTC	CASSSPRGGGETQYF
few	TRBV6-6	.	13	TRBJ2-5	TGTGCCAGCAGTTACATCGCGGAGGAGACCCAGTACTTC	CASSYIAEETQYF
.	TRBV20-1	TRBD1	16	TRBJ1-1	TGCAGTGCTAGATGGACAGGGAAGGGTCGGGACACTGAAGCTTTCTTT	CSARWTGKGRDTEAFF
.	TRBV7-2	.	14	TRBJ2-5	TGTGCCAGCAGCTTCGATTGGGGACAAGAGACCCAGTACTTC	CASSFDWGQETQYF
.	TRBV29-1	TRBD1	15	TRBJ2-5	TGCAGCTACAGAACGGGTTCAGGGGGCTGGGAGACCCAGTACTTC	CSYRTGSGGWETQYF
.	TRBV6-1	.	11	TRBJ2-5	TGTGCCAGCACCGAGGGGGAGACCCAGTACTTC	CASTEGETQYF
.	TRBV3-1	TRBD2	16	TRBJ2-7	TGTGCCAGCAGCCCGTGGACTAGCGGGGCCGCCTACGAGCAGTACTTC	CASSPWTSGAAYEQYF
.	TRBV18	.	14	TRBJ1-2	TGTGCCAGCTCACCTCGGGTTGTCAACTATGGCTACACCTTC	CASSPRVVNYGYTF
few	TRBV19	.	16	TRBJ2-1	TGTGCCAGTAGTATTGGTTCAGGCCTAGCCTACAATGAGCAGTTCTTC	CASSIGSGLAYNEQFF
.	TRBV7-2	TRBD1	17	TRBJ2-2	TGTGCCAGCAGCTTAGCTGGGACAGGGAGTCTGACCGGGGAGCTGTTTTTT	CASSLAGTGSLTGELFF
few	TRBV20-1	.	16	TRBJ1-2	TGCAGTGCTAGACAGGGCCGGGGGGTACCTAACTATGGCTACACCTTC	CSARQGRGVPNYGYTF
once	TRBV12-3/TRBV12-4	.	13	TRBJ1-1	TGTGTCAGCAGTTTATGGGGCGACACTAAAGCTTTCTTT	CVSSLWGDTKAFF
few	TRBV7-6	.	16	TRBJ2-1	TGTGCCAGCAGCTTAGGAGGGCCCAGCTCCTACAATGAGCAGTTCTTC	CASSLGGPSSYNEQFF
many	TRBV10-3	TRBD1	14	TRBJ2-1	TGTGCCATCAGCCTCCAGGGGGCGGCGAATGAGCAGTTCTTC	CAISLQGAANEQFF
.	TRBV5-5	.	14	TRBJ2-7	TGTGCCAGCAGAAGTTCGCGGGGCCTCTACGAGCAGTACTTC	CASRSSRGLYEQYF
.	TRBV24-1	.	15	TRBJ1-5	TGTGCCACCAGTGATCCAGGGGTTGGGAATCAGCCCCAGCATTTT	CATSDPGVGNQPQHF
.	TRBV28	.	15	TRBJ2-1	TGTGCCAGCAGTTCCCTCGGGTTTGGGGGAAATGAGCAGTTCTTC	CASSSLGFGGNEQFF
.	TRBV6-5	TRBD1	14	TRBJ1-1	TGTGCCAGCAGCACAGGGGTGGGAGAAGCTGAAGCTTTCTTT	CASSTGVGEAEAFF
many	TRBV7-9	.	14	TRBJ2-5	TGTGCCAGCAGCCTAGGACGGTACCAAGAGACCCAGTACTTC	CASSLGRYQETQYF
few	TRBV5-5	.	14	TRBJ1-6	TGTGCCAGCAGCTTGGACAGGGTGGTTACACCCCTCCACTTT	CASSLDRVVTPLHF
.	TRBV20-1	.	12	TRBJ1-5	TGCAGTGCTAGAGATATAACACCGCACCAGCATTTT	CSARDITPHQHF
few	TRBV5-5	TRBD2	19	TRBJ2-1	TGTGCCAGCAGCTTGCGGACTAGCGGGGGGACGATCTACTACAATGAGCAGTTCTTC	CASSLRTSGGTIYYNEQFF